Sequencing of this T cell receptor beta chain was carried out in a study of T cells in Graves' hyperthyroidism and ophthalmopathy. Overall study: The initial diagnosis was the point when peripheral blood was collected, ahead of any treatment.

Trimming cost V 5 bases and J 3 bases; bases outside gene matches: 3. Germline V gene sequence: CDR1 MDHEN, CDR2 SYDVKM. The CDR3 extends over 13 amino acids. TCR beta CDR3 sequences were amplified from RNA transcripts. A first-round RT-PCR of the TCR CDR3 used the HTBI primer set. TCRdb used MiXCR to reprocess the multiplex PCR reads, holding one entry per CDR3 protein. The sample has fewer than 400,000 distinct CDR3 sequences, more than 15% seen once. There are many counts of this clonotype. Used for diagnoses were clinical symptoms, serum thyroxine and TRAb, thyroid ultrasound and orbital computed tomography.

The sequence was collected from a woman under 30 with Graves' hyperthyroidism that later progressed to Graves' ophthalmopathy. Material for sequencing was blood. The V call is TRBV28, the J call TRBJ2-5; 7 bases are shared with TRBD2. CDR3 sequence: CASSGRGKETQYF. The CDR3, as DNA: TGTGCCAGCAGTGGGAGGGGAAAAGAGACCCAGTACTTC.